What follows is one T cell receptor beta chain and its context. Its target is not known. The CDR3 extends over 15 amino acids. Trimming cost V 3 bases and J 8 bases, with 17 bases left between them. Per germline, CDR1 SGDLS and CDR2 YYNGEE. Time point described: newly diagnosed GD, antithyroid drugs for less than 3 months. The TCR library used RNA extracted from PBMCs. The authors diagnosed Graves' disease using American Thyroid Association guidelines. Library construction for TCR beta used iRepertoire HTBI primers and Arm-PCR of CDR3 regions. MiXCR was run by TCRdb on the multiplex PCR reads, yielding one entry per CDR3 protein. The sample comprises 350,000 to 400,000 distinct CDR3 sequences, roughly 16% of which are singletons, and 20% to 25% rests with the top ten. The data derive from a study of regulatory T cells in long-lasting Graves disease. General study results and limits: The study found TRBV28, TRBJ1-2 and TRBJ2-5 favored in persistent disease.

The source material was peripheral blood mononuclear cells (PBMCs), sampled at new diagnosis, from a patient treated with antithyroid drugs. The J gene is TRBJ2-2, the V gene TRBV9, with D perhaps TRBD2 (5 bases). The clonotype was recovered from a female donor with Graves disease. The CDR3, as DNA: TGTGCCAGCAGCGGCCGGGAAAGTATGATGGGGGAGCTGTTTTTT. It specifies CASSGRESMMGELFF.